This T cell receptor beta chain originates from a study of blood T cell repertoires in COVID-19. The CDR3 is 16 residues long. Trimming removed 1 base from V and 0 bases from J, with 12 bases in between. In germline, CDR1 is LNHDA, CDR2 SQIVND (reference sequence). Methods used by the authors: Reference gene primer amplification yielded estimated nucleated cell counts. Assay used: immunoSEQ multiplex PCR; TCRdb lists only in-frame clones, some missing. The V and J calls and the clone size are those of that table, but D and trimming were determined from the DNA. The repertoire consists of over 150,000 clones, with around 83% occurring once and the leading ten covering 9% to 14%.

The chain joins TRBV19 to TRBJ1-1; D perhaps matches TRBD1 (5 bases). The specimen sequenced was peripheral blood. This receptor was identified in a woman in her sixties or seventies with COVID-19, enrolled during active disease. The CDR3 loop reads CASSIVQGPMNTEAFF. CDR3 DNA sequence: TGTGCCAGTAGTATAGTGCAGGGCCCCATGAACACTGAAGCTTTCTTT.